These T cell receptor beta chains were read from a single sample in a study of beta chain features in type 1 diabetes. This table comes from immunoSEQ multiplex PCR, and its TCRdb copy is limited to in-frame clones, with some not included. This table holds over 150,000 clones, around 8.4% found once. The sample taken for sequencing was central memory CD4+ T cells from blood. These receptors originate from a woman aged 18-30 years with type 1 diabetes. CDR3s include the opening cysteine and the closing phenylalanine or tryptophan. A D gene is named only where the DNA matches it firmly. Clone size appears in some rows only: once, few, many, or a class for an expanded clone.

v_call: TRBV4-3; clone_size: NA; j_call: TRBJ2-1; d_call: TRBD2; cdr3_aa: CASSQDGLRGSYNEQFF; cdr3_nt: TGCGCCAGCAGCCAAGATGGTTTGCGGGGGAGCTACAATGAGCAGTTCTTC
v_call: TRBV14; clone_size: NA; j_call: TRBJ1-2; d_call: NA; cdr3_aa: CASSHRGNYGYTF; cdr3_nt: TGTGCCAGCAGCCACCGGGGGAACTATGGCTACACCTTC
v_call: TRBV4-1; clone_size: many; j_call: TRBJ1-5; d_call: NA; cdr3_aa: CASSQREGNQPQHF; cdr3_nt: TGCGCCAGCAGCCAGAGGGAGGGGAATCAGCCCCAGCATTTT
v_call: TRBV19; clone_size: few; j_call: TRBJ1-5; d_call: NA; cdr3_aa: CASSGTGTDQPQHF; cdr3_nt: TGTGCCAGTAGTGGCACAGGGACGGATCAGCCCCAGCATTTT
v_call: TRBV19; clone_size: NA; j_call: TRBJ2-7; d_call: TRBD2; cdr3_aa: CASTKGLAGNYEQYF; cdr3_nt: TGTGCCAGTACCAAGGGACTAGCGGGAAACTACGAGCAGTACTTC
v_call: TRBV30; clone_size: NA; j_call: TRBJ2-7; d_call: TRBD1; cdr3_aa: CACGQGGYEQYF; cdr3_nt: TGTGCCTGCGGACAGGGCGGCTACGAGCAGTACTTC
v_call: TRBV4-1; clone_size: few; j_call: TRBJ1-1; d_call: TRBD1; cdr3_aa: CASSQLTGGNTEAFF; cdr3_nt: TGCGCCAGCAGCCAATTGACAGGGGGGAACACTGAAGCTTTCTTT
v_call: TRBV11-2; clone_size: NA; j_call: TRBJ1-6; d_call: NA; cdr3_aa: CASSGRRDSPLHF; cdr3_nt: TGTGCCAGCTCGGGCCGGCGGGACTCACCCCTCCACTTT
v_call: TRBV7-3; clone_size: NA; j_call: TRBJ2-1; d_call: NA; cdr3_aa: CASSLNHNDPQFF; cdr3_nt: TGTGCCAGCAGCTTAAACCACAATGATCCGCAGTTCTTC
v_call: TRBV6-1; clone_size: NA; j_call: TRBJ2-1; d_call: TRBD1; cdr3_aa: CASRTGGGNEQFF; cdr3_nt: TGTGCCAGCAGGACAGGGGGGGGGAATGAGCAGTTCTTC
v_call: TRBV9; clone_size: NA; j_call: TRBJ1-3; d_call: TRBD1; cdr3_aa: CASSPTGARGNTIYF; cdr3_nt: TGTGCCAGCAGCCCGACAGGGGCGCGGGGAAACACCATATATTTT
v_call: TRBV7-9; clone_size: NA; j_call: TRBJ1-2; d_call: TRBD1; cdr3_aa: CASSPRTGENYGYTF; cdr3_nt: TGTGCCAGCAGCCCGAGGACAGGGGAAAACTATGGCTACACCTTC
v_call: TRBV27; clone_size: NA; j_call: TRBJ1-5; d_call: NA; cdr3_aa: CASSASRTLSGNQPQHF; cdr3_nt: TGTGCCAGCAGTGCGTCCCGGACACTCTCAGGCAATCAGCCCCAGCATTTT
v_call: TRBV7-3; clone_size: few; j_call: TRBJ2-1; d_call: TRBD2; cdr3_aa: CASSPLAGVGYNEQFF; cdr3_nt: TGTGCCAGCAGCCCGTTAGCGGGAGTTGGCTACAATGAGCAGTTCTTC
v_call: TRBV11-2; clone_size: few; j_call: TRBJ2-3; d_call: NA; cdr3_aa: CASSPRDFTDTQYF; cdr3_nt: TGTGCCAGCAGCCCCCGGGACTTCACAGATACGCAGTATTTT
v_call: TRBV7-2; clone_size: few; j_call: TRBJ2-1; d_call: TRBD1; cdr3_aa: CASSQDRVGNEQFF; cdr3_nt: TGTGCCAGCAGCCAGGACAGGGTGGGCAATGAGCAGTTCTTC
v_call: TRBV4-3; clone_size: NA; j_call: TRBJ1-2; d_call: NA; cdr3_aa: CASSQEGRGGYGYTF; cdr3_nt: TGCGCCAGCAGCCAAGAAGGCAGGGGTGGGTATGGCTACACCTTC
v_call: TRBV6-5; clone_size: NA; j_call: TRBJ2-7; d_call: TRBD1; cdr3_aa: CASSRRTGQDEQYF; cdr3_nt: TGTGCCAGCAGTCGCAGGACAGGACAGGACGAGCAGTACTTC
v_call: TRBV28; clone_size: few; j_call: TRBJ2-5; d_call: TRBD2; cdr3_aa: CASSAGRTSGSQETQYF; cdr3_nt: TGTGCCAGCAGTGCAGGGCGCACTAGCGGGAGCCAAGAGACCCAGTACTTC
v_call: TRBV4-2; clone_size: few; j_call: TRBJ2-5; d_call: TRBD2; cdr3_aa: CASSQEATSGLAGGQVETQYF; cdr3_nt: TGTGCCAGCAGCCAAGAGGCGACCTCGGGACTAGCGGGAGGGCAGGTAGAGACCCAGTACTTC
v_call: TRBV6-6; clone_size: NA; j_call: TRBJ1-6; d_call: NA; cdr3_aa: CASRTSVASPLHF; cdr3_nt: TGTGCCAGCAGGACATCCGTTGCCTCACCCCTCCACTTT
v_call: TRBV9; clone_size: NA; j_call: TRBJ2-5; d_call: NA; cdr3_aa: CASSVSEETQYF; cdr3_nt: TGTGCCAGCAGCGTTAGCGAGGAGACCCAGTACTTC
v_call: TRBV2; clone_size: few; j_call: TRBJ1-2; d_call: NA; cdr3_aa: CASSAEKGGVGYTF; cdr3_nt: TGTGCCAGCAGTGCCGAGAAGGGGGGGGTTGGCTACACCTTC
v_call: TRBV27; clone_size: few; j_call: TRBJ2-3; d_call: TRBD1; cdr3_aa: CASSYGQGRGDTQYF; cdr3_nt: TGTGCCAGCAGCTACGGACAGGGTAGAGGAGATACGCAGTATTTT
v_call: TRBV7-9; clone_size: few; j_call: TRBJ2-1; d_call: NA; cdr3_aa: CASSLSPDRSSYNEQFF; cdr3_nt: TGTGCCAGCAGCTTATCCCCCGACAGAAGCTCCTACAATGAGCAGTTCTTC
v_call: TRBV6-5; clone_size: few; j_call: TRBJ1-2; d_call: NA; cdr3_aa: CASSYSGIVGYTF; cdr3_nt: TGTGCCAGCAGTTACTCCGGGATCGTCGGCTACACCTTC
v_call: TRBV2; clone_size: NA; j_call: TRBJ1-1; d_call: NA; cdr3_aa: CASRKGLRTEAFF; cdr3_nt: TGTGCCAGCAGGAAGGGGCTTCGTACTGAAGCTTTCTTT
v_call: TRBV5-4; clone_size: NA; j_call: TRBJ2-5; d_call: TRBD1; cdr3_aa: CASSLIDRGQTQYF; cdr3_nt: TGTGCCAGCAGCTTAATCGACAGGGGACAGACCCAGTACTTC